The subject of this entry is one T cell receptor beta chain. The target of this receptor is not known. Per-base qualities were not stored, and no clone one base away is much larger. The data were obtained in a study of control samples from healthy donors and cancer patients (dated by TCRdb to about 2020). Library creation used the immunoSEQ multiplex PCR assay. The source is immuneACCESS, and TCRdb retained only in-frame sequences with V and J called. Part of the clones is not carried over; for the studies checked, unresolved V genes explain less than half of this, and the remainder is unexplained. This sample is represented by about 38,000 clones; about four fifths of them were singletons. Approximately 21% of the sample is held by the ten biggest clonotypes. From the cysteine up to the phenylalanine, the CDR3 has a length of 16 residues. Only the CDR3 portion is preserved as DNA: 48 bases, with reading frame beginning at the first base. V and J lose 1 base and 1 base, and a span of 12 bases separates them. In the germline V gene, CDR1 corresponds to MGHRA and CDR2 to YSYEKL.

This sequence uses TRBV4-1 and TRBJ2-3, and the D gene may be TRBD2, 5 bases matching. Material: PBMCs. The sequence was collected from a woman aged 55-75 years with lung cancer. The DNA is TGCGCCAGCAGCCAAGGGGCTAGCTACGGCACAGATACGCAGTATTTT. Translated, it reads CASSQGASYGTDTQYF.